This T cell receptor beta chain was retrieved from a study of blood T cell repertoires in COVID-19. Turning to the study itself: Sites in the United States, Italy and Spain provided acute and convalescent COVID-19 samples. T cells, B-cell-depleted T cells, or PBMCs provided the cDNA or gDNA that served as material.

V was clipped by 0 bases and J by 0 bases; unmatched bases: 4. This CDR3 is 16 amino acids long. Germline V CDR1 and CDR2: SGHRS, YFSETQ. Under the authors' procedure: Researchers report that nucleated cell counts were estimated from reference gene primer amplification. The data were produced by immunoSEQ multiplex PCR, yet TCRdb's version contains in-frame clones alone and is incomplete. D and trimming come from the DNA, and the V and J calls and clone size come from that table. The sample contains more than 80,000 clones, over 70% of which appear only once. The TCR originated in a human donor with acute or convalescent COVID-19. The donor label of this sample is uncertain. The sample consisted of peripheral blood. This rearrangement joins TRBV5-1 to TRBJ1-1; 8 bases line up with TRBD1. The CDR3 DNA is TGCGCCAGCAGCTTGGCAGGGGGCTTCGTGAACACTGAAGCTTTCTTT. The encoded protein is CASSLAGGFVNTEAFF.